This TCR beta chain stems from a study of blood T cell repertoires in COVID-19. About the research overall: Acute and convalescent COVID-19 specimens originated in the United States, Italy and Spain. T cells, B-cell-depleted T cells, or PBMCs supplied cDNA or gDNA.

The CDR3 runs 15 residues. The junction had 8 bases not matched to a gene; V was cut back by 0 bases and J by 13 bases. Germline CDR1 and CDR2: SGHNT and YENEEA. How the authors handled the data: It was from reference gene primer amplification that nucleated cell counts were estimated. Generated by immunoSEQ multiplex PCR, the TCRdb table keeps only in-frame clones and is missing some. D and trimming come from the DNA, and the V and J calls and clone size come from that table. Here the sample spans 85,000 to 110,000 clones, roughly 82% being singletons. Sequences were obtained from peripheral blood. The rearrangement links TRBV11-3 to TRBJ1-6; TRBD1 agrees at 8 bases. The source of this sequence is a human donor in a cohort sampled during active COVID-19. In nucleotides, the CDR3 is TGTGCCAGCAGCTTAGACGGGACAGGTTTAAGGCCCCTCCACTTT. It yields the protein CASSLDGTGLRPLHF.